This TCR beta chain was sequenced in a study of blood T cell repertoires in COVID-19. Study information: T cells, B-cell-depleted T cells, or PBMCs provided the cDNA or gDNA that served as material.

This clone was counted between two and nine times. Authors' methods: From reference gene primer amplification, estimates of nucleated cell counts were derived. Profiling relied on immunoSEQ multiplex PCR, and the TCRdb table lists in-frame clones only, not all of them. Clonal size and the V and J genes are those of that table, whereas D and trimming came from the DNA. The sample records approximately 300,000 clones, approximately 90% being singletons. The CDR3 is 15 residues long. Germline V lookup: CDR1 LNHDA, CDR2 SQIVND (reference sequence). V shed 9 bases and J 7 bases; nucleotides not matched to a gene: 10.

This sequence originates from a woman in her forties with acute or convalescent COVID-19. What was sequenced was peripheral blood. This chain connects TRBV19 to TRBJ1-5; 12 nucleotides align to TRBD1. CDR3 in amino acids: CASPPGQGADQPQHF. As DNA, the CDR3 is TGTGCCAGCCCCCCGGGACAGGGGGCTGACCAGCCCCAGCATTTT.